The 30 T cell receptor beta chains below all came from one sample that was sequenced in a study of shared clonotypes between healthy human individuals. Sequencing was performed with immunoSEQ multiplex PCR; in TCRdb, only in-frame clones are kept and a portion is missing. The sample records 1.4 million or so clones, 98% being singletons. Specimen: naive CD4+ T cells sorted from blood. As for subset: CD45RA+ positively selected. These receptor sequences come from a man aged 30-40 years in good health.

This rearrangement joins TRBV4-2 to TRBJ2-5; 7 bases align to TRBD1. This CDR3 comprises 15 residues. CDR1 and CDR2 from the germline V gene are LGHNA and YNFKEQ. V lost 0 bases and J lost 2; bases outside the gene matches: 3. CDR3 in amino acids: CASSQDGGQQETQYF. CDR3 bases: TGTGCCAGCAGCCAAGATGGGGGACAGCAAGAGACCCAGTACTTC.

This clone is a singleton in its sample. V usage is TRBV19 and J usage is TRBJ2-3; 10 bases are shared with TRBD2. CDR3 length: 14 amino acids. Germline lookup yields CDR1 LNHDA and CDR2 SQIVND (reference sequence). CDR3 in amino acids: CATSAGGKSDTQYF. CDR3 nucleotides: TGTGCTACCTCAGCGGGAGGGAAATCAGATACGCAGTATTTT. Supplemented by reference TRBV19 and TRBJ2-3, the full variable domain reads DGGITQSPKYLFRKEGQNVTLSCEQNLNHDAMYWYRQDPGQGLRLIYYSQIVNDFQKGDIAEGYSVSREKKESFPLTVTSAQKNPTAFYLCATSAGGKSDTQYFGPGTRLTVL.

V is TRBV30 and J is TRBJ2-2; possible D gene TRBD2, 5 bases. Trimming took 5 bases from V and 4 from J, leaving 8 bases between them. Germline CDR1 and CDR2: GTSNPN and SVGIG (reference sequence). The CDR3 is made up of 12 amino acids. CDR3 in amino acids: CAWGSATGELFF. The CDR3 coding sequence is TGTGCCTGGGGTAGCGCCACCGGGGAGCTGTTTTTT. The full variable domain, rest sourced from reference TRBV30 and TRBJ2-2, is SQTIHQWPATLVQPVGSPLSLECTVEGTSNPNLYWYRQAAGRGLQLLFYSVGIGQISSEVPQNLSASRPQDRQFILSSKKLLLSDSGFYLCAWGSATGELFFGEGSRLTVL.

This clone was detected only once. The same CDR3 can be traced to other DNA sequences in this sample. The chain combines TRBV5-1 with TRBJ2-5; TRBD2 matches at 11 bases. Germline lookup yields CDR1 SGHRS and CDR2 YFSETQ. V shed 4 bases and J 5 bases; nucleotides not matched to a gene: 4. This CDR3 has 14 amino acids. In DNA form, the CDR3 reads TGCGCCAGCAGCCCCGGACTAGCGGGTGAGACCCAGTACTTC. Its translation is CASSPGLAGETQYF. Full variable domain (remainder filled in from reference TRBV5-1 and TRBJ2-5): KAGVTQTPRYLIKTRGQQVTLSCSPISGHRSVSWYQQTPGQGLQFLFEYFSETQRNKGNFPGRFSGRQFSNSRSEMNVSTLELGDSALYLCASSPGLAGETQYFGPGTRLLVL.

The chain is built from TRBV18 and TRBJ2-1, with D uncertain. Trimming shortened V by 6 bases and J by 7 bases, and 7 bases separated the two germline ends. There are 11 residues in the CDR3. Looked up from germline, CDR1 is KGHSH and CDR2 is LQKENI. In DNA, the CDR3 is TGTGCCAGCTCGGGAAAAAATGAGCAGTTCTTC. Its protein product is CASSGKNEQFF.

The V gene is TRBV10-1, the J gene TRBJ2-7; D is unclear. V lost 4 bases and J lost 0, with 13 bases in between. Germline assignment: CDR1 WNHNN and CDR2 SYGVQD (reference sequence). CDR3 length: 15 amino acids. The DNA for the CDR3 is TGCGCCAGCAGTGTCCAGGACCGGAGCTCCTACGAGCAGTACTTC. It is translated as CASSVQDRSSYEQYF.

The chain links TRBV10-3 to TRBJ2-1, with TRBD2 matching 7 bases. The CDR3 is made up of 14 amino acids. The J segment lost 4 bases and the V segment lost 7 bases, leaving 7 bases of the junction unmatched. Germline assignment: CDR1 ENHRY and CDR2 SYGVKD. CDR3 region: CAIKERDSYNEQFF. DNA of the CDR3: TGTGCCATCAAAGAGCGGGACTCTTACAATGAGCAGTTCTTC.

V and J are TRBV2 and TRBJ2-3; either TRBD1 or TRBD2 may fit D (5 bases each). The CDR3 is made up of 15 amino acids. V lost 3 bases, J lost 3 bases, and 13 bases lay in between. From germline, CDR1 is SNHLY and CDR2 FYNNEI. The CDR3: CASSDRQGRTDTQYF. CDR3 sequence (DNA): TGTGCCAGCAGTGATCGTCAGGGACGTACAGATACGCAGTATTTT. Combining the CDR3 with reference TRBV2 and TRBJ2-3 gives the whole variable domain EPEVTQTPSHQVTQMGQEVILRCVPISNHLYFYWYRQILGQKVEFLVSFYNNEISEKSEIFDDQFSVERPDGSNFTLKIRSTKLEDSAMYFCASSDRQGRTDTQYFGPGTRLTVL.

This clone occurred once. The CDR3, as DNA: TGTGCCAGCAGTTTAGCCGGGGCCCCGAACACCGGGGAGCTGTTTTTT. Protein: CASSLAGAPNTGELFF. The rearrangement links TRBV27 to TRBJ2-2, with D perhaps matching TRBD1 or TRBD2 (5 bases each). Per germline, CDR1 MNHEY and CDR2 SMNVEV (reference sequence). The CDR3 consists of 16 residues. Trimming removed 2 bases from V and 0 bases from J, with 10 bases in between.

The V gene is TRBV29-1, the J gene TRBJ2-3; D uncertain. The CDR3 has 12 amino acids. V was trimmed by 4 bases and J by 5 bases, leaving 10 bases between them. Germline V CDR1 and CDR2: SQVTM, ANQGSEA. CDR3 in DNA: TGCAGCGTTGCCCTATTTATAGATACGCAGTATTTT. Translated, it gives CSVALFIDTQYF.

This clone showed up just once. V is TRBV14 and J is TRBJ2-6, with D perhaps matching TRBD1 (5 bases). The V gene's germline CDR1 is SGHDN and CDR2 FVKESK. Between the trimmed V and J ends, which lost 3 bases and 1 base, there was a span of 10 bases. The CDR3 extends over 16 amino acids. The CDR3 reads CASSHRVRSGANVLTF. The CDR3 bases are TGTGCCAGCAGCCACAGGGTTCGTTCTGGGGCCAACGTCCTGACTTTC.

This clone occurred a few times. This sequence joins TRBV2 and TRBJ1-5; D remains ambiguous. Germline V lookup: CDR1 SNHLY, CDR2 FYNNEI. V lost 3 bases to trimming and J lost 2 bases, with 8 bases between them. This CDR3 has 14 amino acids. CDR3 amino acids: CASSDRFRNQPQHF. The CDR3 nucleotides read TGTGCCAGCAGTGACCGGTTTCGCAATCAGCCCCAGCATTTT.

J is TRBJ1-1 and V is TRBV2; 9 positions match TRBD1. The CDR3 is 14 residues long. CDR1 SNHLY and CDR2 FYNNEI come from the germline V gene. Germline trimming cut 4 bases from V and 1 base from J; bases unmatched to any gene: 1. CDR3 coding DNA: TGTGCCAGCAGTGGGGACAGGGAGAACACTGAAGCTTTCTTT. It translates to CASSGDRENTEAFF.

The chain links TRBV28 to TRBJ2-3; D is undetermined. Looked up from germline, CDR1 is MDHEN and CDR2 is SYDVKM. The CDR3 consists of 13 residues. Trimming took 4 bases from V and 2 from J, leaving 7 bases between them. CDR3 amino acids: CASSSRITDTQYF. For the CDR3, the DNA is TGTGCCAGCAGTTCAAGAATCACAGATACGCAGTATTTT.

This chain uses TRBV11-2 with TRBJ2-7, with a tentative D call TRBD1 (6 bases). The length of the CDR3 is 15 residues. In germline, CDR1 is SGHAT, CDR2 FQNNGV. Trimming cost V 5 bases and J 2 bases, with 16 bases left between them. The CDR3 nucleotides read TGTGCCAGCAGCCACCCCCTGACAGGAACCTACGAGCAGTACTTC. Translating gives CASSHPLTGTYEQYF.

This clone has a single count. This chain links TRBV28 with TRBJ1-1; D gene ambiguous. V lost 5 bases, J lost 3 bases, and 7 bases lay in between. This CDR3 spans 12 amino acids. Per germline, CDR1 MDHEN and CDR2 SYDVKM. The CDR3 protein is CASSPLDTEAFF. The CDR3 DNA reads TGTGCCAGCAGTCCCCTGGACACTGAAGCTTTCTTT.

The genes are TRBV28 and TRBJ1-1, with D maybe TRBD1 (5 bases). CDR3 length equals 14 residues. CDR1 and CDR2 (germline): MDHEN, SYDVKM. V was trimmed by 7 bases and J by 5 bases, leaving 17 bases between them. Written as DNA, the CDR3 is TGTGCCAGCATAACGCAGGGACTATGGACTGAAGCTTTCTTT. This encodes CASITQGLWTEAFF.

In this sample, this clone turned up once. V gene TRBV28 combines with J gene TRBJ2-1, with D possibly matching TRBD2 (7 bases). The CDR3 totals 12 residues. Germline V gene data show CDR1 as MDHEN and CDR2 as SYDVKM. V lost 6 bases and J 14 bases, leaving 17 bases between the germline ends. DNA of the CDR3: TGTGCCAGCAGCCAACAGGGACTACGAAAGTTCTTC. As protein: CASSQQGLRKFF.

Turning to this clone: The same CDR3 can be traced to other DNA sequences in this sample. As DNA, the CDR3 is TGTGCCAGCAGCTCGGGACAGGGCGTGAATGAAAAACTGTTTTTT. This encodes CASSSGQGVNEKLFF. The V gene is TRBV11-3, the J gene TRBJ1-4, with 9 bases fitting TRBD1. This CDR3 is 15 amino acids long. CDR1 is SGHNT, CDR2 YENEEA, per germline. J was trimmed by 5 bases and V by 4 bases; bases with no gene match: 5.

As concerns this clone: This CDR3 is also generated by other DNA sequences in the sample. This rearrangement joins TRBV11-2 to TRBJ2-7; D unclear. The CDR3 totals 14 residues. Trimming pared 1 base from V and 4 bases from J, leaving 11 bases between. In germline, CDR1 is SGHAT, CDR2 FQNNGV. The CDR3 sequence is CASSLAPGRYEQYF. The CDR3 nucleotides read TGTGCCAGCAGCTTAGCCCCGGGCAGGTACGAGCAGTACTTC.

Here the CDR3 reads CASSRSGALGAGGPNEQFF. The CDR3, as DNA: TGTGCCAGCTCAAGGTCAGGGGCCCTAGGAGCGGGAGGGCCCAATGAGCAGTTCTTC. The chain carries TRBV18 and TRBJ2-1; 10 bases are shared with TRBD2. The junction had 19 bases not matched to a gene; V was cut back by 5 bases and J by 6 bases. Germline lookup yields CDR1 KGHSH and CDR2 LQKENI. The CDR3 has 19 residues.

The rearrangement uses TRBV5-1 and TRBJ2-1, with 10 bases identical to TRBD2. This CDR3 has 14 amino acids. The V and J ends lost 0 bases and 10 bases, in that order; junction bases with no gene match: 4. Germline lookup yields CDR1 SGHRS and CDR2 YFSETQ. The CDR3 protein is CASSLATSGEEQFF. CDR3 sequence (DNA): TGCGCCAGCAGCTTGGCCACTAGCGGGGAGGAGCAGTTCTTC.

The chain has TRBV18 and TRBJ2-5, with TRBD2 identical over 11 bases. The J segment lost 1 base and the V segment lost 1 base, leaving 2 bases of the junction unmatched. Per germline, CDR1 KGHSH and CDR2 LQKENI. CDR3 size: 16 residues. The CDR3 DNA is TGTGCCAGCTCACCACTAGCGGGAGGGATCCAAGAGACCCAGTACTTC. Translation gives CASSPLAGGIQETQYF.

CDR3 DNA: TGCGCCAGCAGCAGGAACGCACAGTCCTCTGGGGCCAACGTCCTGACTTTC. Amino acids: CASSRNAQSSGANVLTF. The chain is built from TRBV5-1 and TRBJ2-6; D is undetermined. The V end lost 4 bases, the J end lost 0 bases, and 14 bases lay between the germline ends. Germline V CDR1 and CDR2: SGHRS, YFSETQ. The CDR3 has 17 amino acids.

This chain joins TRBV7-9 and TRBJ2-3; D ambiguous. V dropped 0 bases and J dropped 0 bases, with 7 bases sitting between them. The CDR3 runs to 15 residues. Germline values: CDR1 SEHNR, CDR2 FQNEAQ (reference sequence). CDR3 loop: CASSLAQRSTDTQYF. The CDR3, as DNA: TGTGCCAGCAGCTTAGCGCAAAGGAGCACAGATACGCAGTATTTT.

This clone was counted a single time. CDR3 amino acids: CASSQVGTSADTQYF. CDR3 in DNA: TGCGCCAGCAGCCAAGTGGGGACTAGCGCAGATACGCAGTATTTT. The V gene is TRBV4-1, the J gene TRBJ2-3; 10 nucleotides match TRBD2. V was clipped by 1 base and J by 4 bases; unmatched bases: 2. The germline CDR1 and CDR2 sequences are MGHRA and YSYEKL. The CDR3 totals 15 residues.

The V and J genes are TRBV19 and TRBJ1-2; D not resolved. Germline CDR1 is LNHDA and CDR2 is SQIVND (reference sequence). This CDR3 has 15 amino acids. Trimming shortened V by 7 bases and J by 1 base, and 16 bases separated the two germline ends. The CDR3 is CASNFLDGYNYGYTF. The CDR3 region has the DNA TGTGCCAGTAACTTCTTGGACGGATATAACTATGGCTACACCTTC.

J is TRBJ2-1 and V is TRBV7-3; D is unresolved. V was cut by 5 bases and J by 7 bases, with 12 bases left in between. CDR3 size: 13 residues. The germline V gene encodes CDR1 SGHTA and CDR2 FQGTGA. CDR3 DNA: TGTGCCAGCAGCCCCCCGAGCGCGAATGAGCAGTTCTTC. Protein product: CASSPPSANEQFF.

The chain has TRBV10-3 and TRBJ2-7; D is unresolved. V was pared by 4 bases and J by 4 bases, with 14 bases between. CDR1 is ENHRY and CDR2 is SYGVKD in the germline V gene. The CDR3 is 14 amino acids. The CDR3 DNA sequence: TGTGCCATCAGTGGCACGACTCTAGGATACGAGCAGTACTTC. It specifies CAISGTTLGYEQYF.

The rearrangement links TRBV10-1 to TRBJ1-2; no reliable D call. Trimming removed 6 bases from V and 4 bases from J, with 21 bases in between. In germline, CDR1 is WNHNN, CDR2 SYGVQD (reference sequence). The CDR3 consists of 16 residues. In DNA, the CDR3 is TGCGCCAGCAGCCTCCAACCCCAAACAGCATCCTATGGCTACACCTTC. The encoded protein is CASSLQPQTASYGYTF.